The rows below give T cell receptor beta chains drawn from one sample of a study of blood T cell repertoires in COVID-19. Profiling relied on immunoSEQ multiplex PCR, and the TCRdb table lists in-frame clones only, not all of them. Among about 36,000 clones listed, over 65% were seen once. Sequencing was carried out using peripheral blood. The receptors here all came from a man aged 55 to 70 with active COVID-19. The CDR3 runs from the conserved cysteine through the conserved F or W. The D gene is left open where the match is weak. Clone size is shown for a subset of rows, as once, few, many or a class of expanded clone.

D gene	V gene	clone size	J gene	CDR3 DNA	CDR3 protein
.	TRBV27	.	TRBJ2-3	TGTGCCAGCAGTTTCGGGGGTTTCAGCACAGATACGCAGTATTTT	CASSFGGFSTDTQYF
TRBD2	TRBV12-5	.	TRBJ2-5	TGTGCTAGTGGTTCGCGGACTAGCGGGGGTGAGACCCAGTACTTC	CASGSRTSGGETQYF
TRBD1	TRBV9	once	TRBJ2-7	TGTGCCAGCAGCGGACAGGGGGTGAACGAGCAGTACTTC	CASSGQGVNEQYF
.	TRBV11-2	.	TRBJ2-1	TGTGCCAGCAGCCGCCGGACTACCCAATCCCACAATGAGCAGTTCTTC	CASSRRTTQSHNEQFF
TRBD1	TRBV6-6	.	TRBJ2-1	TGTGCCAGCACCCCCGGGACAGAAAACAATGAGCAGTTCTTC	CASTPGTENNEQFF
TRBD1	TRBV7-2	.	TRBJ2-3	TGTGCCAGCAGCTTATGGGACAGATTAACAGATACGCAGTATTTT	CASSLWDRLTDTQYF
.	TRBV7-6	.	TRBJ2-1	TGTGCCAGCAGCTTAGAGCGCCCTACCTACAATGAGCAGTTCTTC	CASSLERPTYNEQFF
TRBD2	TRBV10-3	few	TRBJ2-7	TGTGCCATCAGTGTAGGCGGGAGCACCTACGAGCAGTACTTC	CAISVGGSTYEQYF
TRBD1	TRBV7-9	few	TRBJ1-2	TGTGCCAGCAGCTTTTCGGACAGGCTCGGTGGCTACACCTTC	CASSFSDRLGGYTF
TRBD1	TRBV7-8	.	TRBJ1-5	TGTGCCAGCAGCTTAGGTCCCAGACAGGGCGGTTATAGCAATCAGCCCCAGCATTTT	CASSLGPRQGGYSNQPQHF
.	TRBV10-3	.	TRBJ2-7	TGTGCCATCTCCAGGGGACAACCCTCCTACGAGCAGTACTTC	CAISRGQPSYEQYF
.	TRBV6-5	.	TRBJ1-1	TGTGCCAGCAGCCGGGAGGGCACTGAAGCTTTCTTT	CASSREGTEAFF
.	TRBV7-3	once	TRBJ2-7	TGTGCCAGCAGCCCCGGGACTTCGTACGAGCAGTACTTC	CASSPGTSYEQYF
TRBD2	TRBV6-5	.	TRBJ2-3	TGTGCCAGCAGTTACGGGACGGGGGGGCAGACAGATACGCAGTATTTT	CASSYGTGGQTDTQYF
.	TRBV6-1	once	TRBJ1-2	TGTGCCAGCAGTGATGAGGGCCAGGGGTACGGCTACACCTTC	CASSDEGQGYGYTF
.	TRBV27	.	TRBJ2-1	TGTGCCAGCAGCCTCGAGCGACGGGCCTACAATGAGCAGTTCTTC	CASSLERRAYNEQFF
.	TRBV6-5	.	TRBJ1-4	TGTGCCAGCAGTTACGCGGGACCCAATGAAAAACTGTTTTTT	CASSYAGPNEKLFF
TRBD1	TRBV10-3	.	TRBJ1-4	TGTGCCATCAGTGGCGGACAGGACCGTAACGAAAAACTGTTTTTT	CAISGGQDRNEKLFF
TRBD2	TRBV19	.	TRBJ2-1	TGTGCCAGTAGTGCCCATACTAGCGGGATCCCTAATGAGCAGTTCTTC	CASSAHTSGIPNEQFF
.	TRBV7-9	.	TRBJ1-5	TGTGCCAGCAGCTTAGAACAGGGTCAGCCCCAGCATTTT	CASSLEQGQPQHF
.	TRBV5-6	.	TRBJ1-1	TGTGCCAGCAGCTTGGTTGGCAGGGTGAACACTGAAGCTTTCTTT	CASSLVGRVNTEAFF
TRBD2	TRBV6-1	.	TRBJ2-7	TGTGCCAGCAGTGAAAGTAGCGGGAGACCACCCTACGAGCAGTACTTC	CASSESSGRPPYEQYF
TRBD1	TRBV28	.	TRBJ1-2	TGTGCCAGCAGCTGGGGACAGGGGAAAGGCTACACCTTC	CASSWGQGKGYTF
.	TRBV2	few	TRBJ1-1	TGTGCCAGCCTTGAAGGTCCAGGTGTCAAAGGTGGCACTGAAGCTTTCTTT	CASLEGPGVKGGTEAFF
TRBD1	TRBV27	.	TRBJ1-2	TGTGCCAGCAGTTTCTCCGGGACAGGGGGTGTTGGCTACACCTTC	CASSFSGTGGVGYTF
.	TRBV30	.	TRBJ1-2	TGTGCCTGGAGTTTAGCCGTAGGTGGCTACACCTTC	CAWSLAVGGYTF
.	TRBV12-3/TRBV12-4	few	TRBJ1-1	TGTGCCAGCAGTTTTCGGAGCACTGAAGCTTTCTTT	CASSFRSTEAFF
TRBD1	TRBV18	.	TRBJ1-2	TGTGCCAGCTCGGACCGGGACAGCTATGGCTACACCTTC	CASSDRDSYGYTF
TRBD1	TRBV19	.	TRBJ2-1	TGTGCCAGTAGTATAAGAGGGACAGGTGAGAATGAGCAGTTCTTC	CASSIRGTGENEQFF
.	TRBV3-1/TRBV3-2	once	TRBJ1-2	TGTGCCAGCAGCCAAATCAGGTCCCAGTACTATGGCTACACCTTC	CASSQIRSQYYGYTF
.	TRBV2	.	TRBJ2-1	TGTGCCAGCAGTGCTCTTAATGAGCAGTTCTTC	CASSALNEQFF
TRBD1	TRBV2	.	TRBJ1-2	TGTGCCAGCAGTGAAAGACAGGGGGTCTCGAACTATGGCTACACCTTC	CASSERQGVSNYGYTF
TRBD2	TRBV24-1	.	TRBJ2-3	TGTGCCACCAGTGATCCGGGACTAGCGGGAGACACAGATACGCAGTATTTT	CATSDPGLAGDTDTQYF
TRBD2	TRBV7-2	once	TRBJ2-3	TGTGCCAGCAGCTTACGTCCAGCGGGAATAGGGGAAGATACGCAGTATTTT	CASSLRPAGIGEDTQYF
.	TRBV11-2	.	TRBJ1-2	TGTGCCAGCAGTACTTACCGGGCTAACTATGGCTACACCTTC	CASSTYRANYGYTF
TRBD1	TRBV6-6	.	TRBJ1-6	TGTGCCAGCAGTTACGGGACAGGGAACTCACCCCTCCACTTT	CASSYGTGNSPLHF
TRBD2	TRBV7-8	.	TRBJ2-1	TGTGCCAGCAGCTCCTCGAGCGGGGGCTACAATGAGCAGTTCTTC	CASSSSSGGYNEQFF
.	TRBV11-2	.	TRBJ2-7	TGTGCCAGCAGCCCCTTACGGACAGTCCGCAACGAGCAGTACTTC	CASSPLRTVRNEQYF
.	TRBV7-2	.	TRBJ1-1	TGTGCCAGCAGCCCTTCGCGGTGGGAAGCTTTCTTT	CASSPSRWEAFF
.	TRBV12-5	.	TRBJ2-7	TGTGCTAGTGGTTTGGATCTATTTGGGGCAGAATATCTCTACGAGCAGTACTTC	CASGLDLFGAEYLYEQYF
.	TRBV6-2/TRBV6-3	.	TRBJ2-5	TGTGCCAGCAGTTACTATGGGGCTGAGACCCAGTACTTC	CASSYYGAETQYF
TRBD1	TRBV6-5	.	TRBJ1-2	TGTGCCAGCAGGGGAACGGACAGGGTCTATGGCTACACCTTC	CASRGTDRVYGYTF
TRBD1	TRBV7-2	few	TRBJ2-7	TGTGCCAGCAGTCACCGGGACAGGGCGGGAGAGCAGTACTTC	CASSHRDRAGEQYF
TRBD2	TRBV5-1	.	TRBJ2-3	TGCGCCAGCAGCGGGGACCTTAGCGGGAGAGCGTCCGGGGGGCAGTATTTT	CASSGDLSGRASGGQYF
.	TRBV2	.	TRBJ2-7	TGTGCCAGCAGTCTGGGAGCCTACGAGCAGTACTTC	CASSLGAYEQYF
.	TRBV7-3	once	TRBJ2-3	TGTGCCAGCAGCTCCGGACTAAGCACAGATACGCAGTATTTT	CASSSGLSTDTQYF
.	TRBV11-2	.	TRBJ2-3	TGTGCCAGCAGCTTATCGTCCCAGCAGGCGGGAACTAGATCTACGCAGTATTTT	CASSLSSQQAGTRSTQYF
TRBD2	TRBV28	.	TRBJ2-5	TGTGCCAGCAGTCCACCCCCTCCTAGCGGGAGGCAAGAGACCCAGTACTTC	CASSPPPPSGRQETQYF
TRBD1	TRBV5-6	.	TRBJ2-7	TGTGCCAGCAGCCGCCCCAGGACAGGGATCCACGAGCAGTACTTC	CASSRPRTGIHEQYF